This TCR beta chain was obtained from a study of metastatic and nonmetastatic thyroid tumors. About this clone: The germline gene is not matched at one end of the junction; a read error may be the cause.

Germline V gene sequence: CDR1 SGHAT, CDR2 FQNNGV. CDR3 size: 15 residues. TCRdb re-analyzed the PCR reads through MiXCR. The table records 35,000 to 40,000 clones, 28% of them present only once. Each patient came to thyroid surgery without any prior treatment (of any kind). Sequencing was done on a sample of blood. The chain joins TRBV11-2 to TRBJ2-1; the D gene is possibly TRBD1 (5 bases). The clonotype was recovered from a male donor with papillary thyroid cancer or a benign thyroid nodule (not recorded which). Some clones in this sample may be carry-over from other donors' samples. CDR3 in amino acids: CASSTDNTFYNDQFF. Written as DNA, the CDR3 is TGTGCCAGCAGCACGGACAACACCTTCTACAATGATCAGTTCTTC.